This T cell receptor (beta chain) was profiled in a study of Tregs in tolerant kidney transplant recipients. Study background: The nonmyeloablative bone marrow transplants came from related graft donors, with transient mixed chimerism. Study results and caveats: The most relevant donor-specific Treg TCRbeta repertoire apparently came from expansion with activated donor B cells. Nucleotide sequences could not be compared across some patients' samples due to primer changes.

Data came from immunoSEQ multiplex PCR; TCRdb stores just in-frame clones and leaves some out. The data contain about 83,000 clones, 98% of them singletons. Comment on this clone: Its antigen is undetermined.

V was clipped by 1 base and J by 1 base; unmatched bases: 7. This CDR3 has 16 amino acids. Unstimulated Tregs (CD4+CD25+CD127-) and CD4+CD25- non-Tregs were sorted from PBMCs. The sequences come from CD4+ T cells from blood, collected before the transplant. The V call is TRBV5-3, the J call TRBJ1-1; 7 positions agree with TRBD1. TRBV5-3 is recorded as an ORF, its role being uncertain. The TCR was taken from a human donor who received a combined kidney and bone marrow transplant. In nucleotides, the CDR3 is TGTGCCAGAAGCTTGCAACTAGACAGGGCGAACACTGAAGCTTTCTTT. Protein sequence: CARSLQLDRANTEAFF.